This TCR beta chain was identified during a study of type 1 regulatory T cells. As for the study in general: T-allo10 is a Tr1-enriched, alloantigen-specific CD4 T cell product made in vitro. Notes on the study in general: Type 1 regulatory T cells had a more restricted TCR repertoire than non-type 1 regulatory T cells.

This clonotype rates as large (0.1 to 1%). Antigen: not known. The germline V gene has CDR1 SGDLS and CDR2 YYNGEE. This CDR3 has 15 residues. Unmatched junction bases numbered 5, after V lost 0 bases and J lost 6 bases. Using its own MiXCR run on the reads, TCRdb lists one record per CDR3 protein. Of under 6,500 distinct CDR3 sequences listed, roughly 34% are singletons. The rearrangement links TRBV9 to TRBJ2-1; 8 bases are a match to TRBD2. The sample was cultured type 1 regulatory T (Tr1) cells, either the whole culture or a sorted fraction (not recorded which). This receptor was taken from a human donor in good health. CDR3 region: CASSVGVAGPNEQFF. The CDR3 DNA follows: TGTGCCAGCAGCGTAGGGGTAGCGGGACCCAATGAGCAGTTCTTC.